A single sample is the source of the 21 T cell receptor beta chains below, sequenced in a study of blood T cell repertoires in COVID-19. Measured with immunoSEQ multiplex PCR; TCRdb has only the in-frame clones, and not every one. The sample records 100,000 to 150,000 clones, 80% to 85% being singletons. Sample: peripheral blood. The receptors were gathered from a woman in her fifties or sixties with acute or convalescent COVID-19.

The rearrangement joins TRBV18 to TRBJ2-2; perhaps TRBD2 as D (6 bases). Deletions cut 1 base from V and 6 bases from J, with 12 bases between. This CDR3 region has 15 residues. Germline values: CDR1 KGHSH, CDR2 LQKENI. CDR3 residues: CASSPLAAAPGELFF. The CDR3 DNA reads TGTGCCAGCTCACCACTAGCGGCCGCACCCGGGGAGCTGTTTTTT.

The V call is TRBV7-6, the J call TRBJ2-7, with TRBD1 matching over 10 bases. The V gene's germline CDR1 is SGHVS and CDR2 FNYEAQ. The CDR3 runs to 14 residues. With 5 bases clipped from V and 6 bases from J, the junction kept 7 bases outside the gene matches. CDR3 sequence: CASSAGTGVSEQYF. The CDR3 DNA sequence: TGTGCCAGCAGCGCCGGGACAGGGGTTTCCGAGCAGTACTTC. Together with reference TRBV7-6 and TRBJ2-7, the CDR3 gives the full variable domain: GAGVSQSPRYKVTKRGQDVALRCDPISGHVSLYWYRQALGQGPEFLTYFNYEAQQDKSGLPNDRFSAERPEGSISTLTIQRTEQRDSAMYRCASSAGTGVSEQYFGPGTRLTVT.

The CDR3 protein is CASAFRGEGGYTF. The CDR3 DNA follows: TGTGCCAGCGCATTCCGGGGGGAAGGAGGCTACACCTTC. The chain uses TRBV12-3 or TRBV12-4 and TRBJ1-2, with D maybe TRBD1 (5 bases). The CDR3 sequence is 13 residues long. Trimming took 8 bases from V and 8 from J, leaving 18 bases between them.

The chain is built from TRBV5-5 and TRBJ2-1, with TRBD2 matching 8 bases. The length of the CDR3 is 16 residues. Germline trimming cut 0 bases from V and 3 bases from J; bases unmatched to any gene: 5. The germline CDR1 and CDR2 sequences are SGHKS and YYEKEE (reference sequence). CDR3 DNA sequence: TGTGCCAGCAGCTTGGGAAGTAGCGGGAACTACAATGAGCAGTTCTTC. Translated, it gives CASSLGSSGNYNEQFF.

This clone was seen only a few times. V gene TRBV6-2 or TRBV6-3 combines with J gene TRBJ1-5; D call uncertain. Germline V gene data show CDR1 as MNHEY and CDR2 as SVGEGT. The CDR3 consists of 14 residues. Trimming pared 4 bases from V and 0 bases from J, leaving 7 bases between. The CDR3 bases are TGTGCCAGCAGTTTGGCAAATAGCAATCAGCCCCAGCATTTT. Translating it yields CASSLANSNQPQHF.

V gene TRBV19 combines with J gene TRBJ1-3, with 7 bases aligning to TRBD1. The CDR3 spans 14 residues. Germline CDR1 reads LNHDA; CDR2 reads SQIVND (reference sequence). Germline trimming cut 8 bases from V and 1 base from J; bases unmatched to any gene: 5. CDR3 sequence reads: CASQQGSSGNTIYF. As DNA, the CDR3 is TGTGCCAGTCAACAGGGGTCATCTGGAAACACCATATATTTT.

The genes are TRBV5-1 and TRBJ2-5; 7 bases line up with TRBD2. CDR1 and CDR2 from the germline V gene are SGHRS and YFSETQ. The CDR3 is 15 amino acids. V was pared by 0 bases and J by 2 bases, with 4 bases of the junction left unmatched. DNA of the CDR3: TGCGCCAGCAGCTTGGAGCCAGCGGGACAAGAGACCCAGTACTTC. It is translated as CASSLEPAGQETQYF.

The chain is built from TRBV29-1 and TRBJ2-7; D is possibly TRBD2 (5 bases). CDR1 and CDR2 (germline): SQVTM, ANQGSEA. The V end lost 6 bases, the J end lost 4 bases, and 16 bases lay between the germline ends. There are 13 residues in the CDR3. This CDR3 reads CSVASRAGYEQYF. In nucleotides, the CDR3 is TGCAGCGTAGCATCTCGCGCGGGTTACGAGCAGTACTTC.

The V call is TRBV5-1, the J call TRBJ2-5; TRBD2 is a possible D gene (5 bases). The CDR3 extends over 15 amino acids. Trimming took off 4 bases at V and 5 bases at J, with 18 bases between the two ends. CDR1 is SGHRS, CDR2 YFSETQ, per germline. CDR3 sequence reads: CASSRLVGTGETQYF. Written as DNA, the CDR3 is TGCGCCAGCAGCCGCTTGGTAGGAACGGGGGAGACCCAGTACTTC.

The chain is built from TRBV11-1 and TRBJ2-4; D possibly corresponds to TRBD2 (6 bases). The germline V gene has CDR1 SGHAT and CDR2 FQDESV (reference sequence). The CDR3 spans 16 residues. V was clipped by 3 bases and J by 3 bases, with 15 bases between them. As DNA, the CDR3 is TGTGCCAGCAGCTTTGGGGCGGGGTTGGACAAAAACATTCAGTACTTC. Residues: CASSFGAGLDKNIQYF.

For this clone: The same CDR3 arises from other DNA sequences in this sample as well. This chain uses TRBV30 with TRBJ2-5; 12 bases are shared with TRBD2. Germline lookup yields CDR1 GTSNPN and CDR2 SVGIG (reference sequence). V shed 0 bases and J 5 bases; nucleotides not matched to a gene: 7. This CDR3 region has 16 residues. CDR3 loop: CAWSVGLAGGKETQYF. The CDR3 nucleotides read TGTGCCTGGAGTGTAGGGCTAGCGGGAGGGAAGGAGACCCAGTACTTC. The variable domain in full, completed from reference TRBV30 and TRBJ2-5, reads SQTIHQWPATLVQPVGSPLSLECTVEGTSNPNLYWYRQAAGRGLQLLFYSVGIGQISSEVPQNLSASRPQDRQFILSSKKLLLSDSGFYLCAWSVGLAGGKETQYFGPGTRLLVL.

This rearrangement joins TRBV28 to TRBJ1-2; D ambiguous. CDR1 is MDHEN, CDR2 SYDVKM, per germline. The CDR3 is 13 residues long. The V and J ends lost 3 bases and 8 bases respectively, with 13 bases between them. CDR3 amino acids: CASSLRAPRGYTF. In nucleotides, the CDR3 is TGTGCCAGCAGTTTGAGGGCCCCGCGGGGCTACACCTTC.

V and J are TRBV6-1 and TRBJ1-2; no clear D. Per germline, CDR1 MNHNS and CDR2 SASEGT. Trimming removed 5 bases at V and 8 bases at J, with 12 bases between. The CDR3 has 12 amino acids. The CDR3: CASSKLRGGYTF. The DNA for the CDR3 is TGTGCCAGCAGTAAGCTAAGAGGGGGCTACACCTTC.

This clone was counted only a few times. The V gene is TRBV7-9, the J gene TRBJ2-3; D perhaps matches TRBD1 (5 bases). The germline V gene encodes CDR1 SEHNR and CDR2 FQNEAQ (reference sequence). Trimming cost V 5 bases and J 4 bases, with 10 bases left between them. This CDR3 has 13 amino acids. This chain's CDR3 is CASSNQGADTQYF. The CDR3 bases are TGTGCCAGCAGCAACCAAGGGGCAGATACGCAGTATTTT.

CDR3 nucleotides: TGCGCCAGCAGCGAGTCGGCGGGAGGGCCGGGCACCGGGGAGCTGTTTTTT. Encoded protein: CASSESAGGPGTGELFF. V and J are TRBV5-1 and TRBJ2-2; 9 positions agree with TRBD2. Germline loops: CDR1 SGHRS, CDR2 YFSETQ. With V trimmed by 4 bases and J by 4 bases, 11 bases remained unmatched. The CDR3 runs to 17 residues. Full variable domain (rest looked up from reference TRBV5-1 and TRBJ2-2): KAGVTQTPRYLIKTRGQQVTLSCSPISGHRSVSWYQQTPGQGLQFLFEYFSETQRNKGNFPGRFSGRQFSNSRSEMNVSTLELGDSALYLCASSESAGGPGTGELFFGEGSRLTVL.

CDR3 loop: CASRRDANTEAFF. As DNA, the CDR3 is TGTGCCAGCAGGAGGGATGCGAACACTGAAGCTTTCTTT. V is TRBV6-5 and J is TRBJ1-1; D is undetermined. This CDR3 has 13 amino acids. V was pared by 6 bases and J by 1 base, with 9 bases between. The V gene's germline CDR1 is MNHEY and CDR2 SVGAGI.

V usage is TRBV7-9 and J usage is TRBJ1-2; no firm D call. This CDR3 spans 12 amino acids. Germline V gene data show CDR1 as SEHNR and CDR2 as FQNEAQ (reference sequence). V was shortened by 1 base and J by 3 bases, with 3 bases between the two germline ends. In DNA form, the CDR3 reads TGTGCCAGCAGCTTAGGAGACTATGGCTACACCTTC. It yields the protein CASSLGDYGYTF. The variable domain in full, completed from reference TRBV7-9 and TRBJ1-2, reads DTGVSQNPRHKITKRGQNVTFRCDPISEHNRLYWYRQTLGQGPEFLTYFQNEAQLEKSRLLSDRFSAERPKGSFSTLEIQRTEQGDSAMYLCASSLGDYGYTFGSGTRLTVV.

The chain has TRBV30 and TRBJ1-2; no reliable D call. This CDR3 has 13 amino acids. V was clipped by 0 bases and J by 4 bases, with 9 bases between them. Germline V gene data show CDR1 as GTSNPN and CDR2 as SVGIG (reference sequence). CDR3 DNA: TGTGCCTGGAGTGTAACCAGGCTCTATGGCTACACCTTC. Its translation is CAWSVTRLYGYTF.

This clone was recorded once. For the CDR3, the DNA is TGTGCCAGCAGTGTCGGGGCTGAGGGGGCGTTTGAAAAACTGTTTTTT. Translating it yields CASSVGAEGAFEKLFF. V is TRBV25-1 and J is TRBJ1-4; TRBD1 agrees at 7 bases. Trimming removed 4 bases from V and 7 bases from J; junction bases left unmatched: 12. The CDR3 contains 16 residues. Germline loops: CDR1 MGHDK, CDR2 SYGVNS.

The chain employs TRBV15 and TRBJ1-4; TRBD1 might be the D (5 bases). In germline, CDR1 is LNHNV, CDR2 YYDKDF (reference sequence). Trimming cost V 1 base and J 7 bases, with 13 bases left between them. This CDR3 contains 15 residues. Here the CDR3 reads CATSRVGLTSEKLFF. The CDR3 nucleotides read TGTGCCACCAGCAGAGTGGGACTCACGAGTGAAAAACTGTTTTTT.

This chain uses TRBV24-1 with TRBJ2-1; the D gene is possibly TRBD2 (5 bases). V lost 2 bases, J lost 0 bases, and 13 bases lay in between. The length of the CDR3 is 17 residues. The germline CDR1 and CDR2 sequences are KGHDR and SFDVKD. The CDR3 reads CATSDSGGGFSYNEQFF. For the CDR3, the DNA is TGTGCCACCAGTGATTCAGGTGGAGGATTCTCCTACAATGAGCAGTTCTTC.